The rows below give T cell receptor beta chains drawn from one sample of a study of Graves' ophthalmopathy and Graves' hyperthyroidism. TCRdb re-called the multiplex PCR reads through MiXCR, storing one row per CDR3 protein. The sample includes about 1.1 million distinct CDR3 sequences, roughly 35% of them seen just once. The sequenced sample consisted of peripheral blood or thyroid tissue (not recorded which). Source of these receptors: an adult man with Graves' hyperthyroidism. The CDR3 runs from the conserved cysteine through the conserved F or W. The D gene is left open where the match is weak. A row's size may be missing; if present it is once, few, many or a size class.

NA	TRBD1	TRBV4-3	TRBJ2-6	CASSQERDRGFSGANVLTF	TGCGCCAGCAGCCAAGAGAGGGACAGGGGATTCTCTGGGGCCAACGTCCTGACTTTC
NA	NA	TRBV19	TRBJ2-6	CASSTRNRDNVLTF	TGTGCCAGTAGTACCAGAAACAGGGATAACGTCCTGACTTTC
NA	NA	TRBV5-1	TRBJ2-5	CASSQDGGAAVETQYF	TGCGCCAGCAGCCAAGATGGAGGGGCCGCGGTGGAGACCCAGTACTTC
NA	NA	TRBV20-1	TRBJ1-5	CSAHPSGGPQHF	TGCAGTGCGCACCCCTCCGGGGGGCCCCAGCATTTT
many	NA	TRBV7-2	TRBJ1-4	CASSLDGGGEKLFF	TGTGCCAGCAGCTTAGACGGGGGCGGGGAAAAACTGTTTTTT
NA	NA	TRBV29-1	TRBJ1-2	CSPSPTYGYTF	TGCAGTCCCTCCCCCACCTATGGCTACACCTTC
NA	TRBD1	TRBV10-2	TRBJ1-2	CASSEPGGKGYTF	TGCGCCAGCAGTGAACCAGGGGGCAAAGGCTACACCTTC
few	NA	TRBV6-5	TRBJ2-7	CASPRGGSDEQYF	TGTGCCAGCCCGCGAGGTGGGTCTGACGAGCAGTACTTC
NA	NA	TRBV20-1	TRBJ2-7	CSASGLASEQYF	TGCAGTGCTAGTGGGCTAGCTTCCGAGCAGTACTTC
NA	NA	TRBV5-1	TRBJ1-6	CASSRSGLGHSPLHF	TGCGCCAGCTCGCGGTCCGGGTTAGGACATTCACCCCTCCACTTT
NA	TRBD1	TRBV6-2/TRBV6-3	TRBJ2-5	CASSYWGTGVETQYF	TGTGCCAGCAGTTACTGGGGGACAGGGGTGGAGACCCAGTACTTC
NA	NA	TRBV7-9	TRBJ1-1	CASSLGVAGSVVF	TGTGCCAGCAGCTTAGGCGTGGCGGGGAGCGTGGTCTTT
NA	TRBD1	TRBV7-8	TRBJ1-2	CASRSGTGIDYGYTF	TGTGCCAGCAGGTCTGGGACAGGGATAGACTATGGCTACACCTTC
NA	TRBD2	TRBV20-1	TRBJ2-7	CSARDRRREATYEQYF	TGCAGTGCTAGAGATAGGAGGCGGGAGGCTACCTACGAGCAGTACTTC
NA	NA	TRBV11-2	TRBJ1-5	CASSLTGAGGPQHF	TGTGCCAGCAGCCTTACAGGCGCTGGGGGGCCCCAGCATTTT
many	TRBD1	TRBV19	TRBJ1-1	CASSIGTDLRQAFF	TGTGCCAGTAGTATCGGGACAGACCTAAGACAAGCTTTCTTT
few	NA	TRBV11-2	TRBJ2-5	CASTLDRKETQYF	TGTGCCAGCACCCTGGACAGAAAAGAGACCCAGTACTTC
many	TRBD1	TRBV19	TRBJ1-2	CASQPDRGINYGYTF	TGTGCCAGCCAACCGGACAGGGGGATCAACTATGGCTACACCTTC
few	NA	TRBV11-3	TRBJ2-5	CASSPSGFRGETQYF	TGTGCCAGCAGCCCATCAGGGTTTAGGGGAGAGACCCAGTACTTC
many	TRBD1	TRBV13	TRBJ2-7	CASSPRDSSYEQYF	TGTGCCAGCAGCCCAAGGGACAGCTCCTACGAGCAGTACTTC
many	NA	TRBV10-2	TRBJ2-2	CASSEPGSANTGELFF	TGCGCCAGCAGTGAGCCGGGCTCCGCGAACACCGGGGAGCTGTTTTTT
many	NA	TRBV7-2	TRBJ1-2	CASSRSTNYGYTF	TGTGCCAGCAGCCGATCCACTAACTATGGCTACACCTTC
few	NA	TRBV4-1	TRBJ1-1	CASSQGRHLNTEAFF	TGCGCCAGCAGCCAAGGTCGACACTTGAACACTGAAGCTTTCTTT
few	NA	TRBV12-3/TRBV12-4	TRBJ2-7	CASTGQLNLLEQYF	TGTGCCAGCACAGGACAGCTGAACCTTCTCGAGCAGTACTTC
NA	TRBD1	TRBV10-3	TRBJ2-7	CASRGQGEYEQYF	TGTGCCAGCAGGGGACAGGGAGAGTACGAGCAGTACTTC
NA	TRBD1	TRBV15	TRBJ1-6	CATARDRGDNSPLHF	TGTGCCACCGCCCGGGACAGGGGGGATAATTCACCCCTCCACTTT
many	NA	TRBV12-3/TRBV12-4	TRBJ2-5	CASSFSTAGGETQYF	TGTGCCAGCAGTTTTTCGACAGCGGGCGGGGAGACCCAGTACTTC
many	NA	TRBV19	TRBJ1-1	CASSPGGDLKAFF	TGTGCCAGTAGTCCTGGAGGGGACCTGAAAGCTTTCTTT
many	NA	TRBV9	TRBJ2-7	CASSARTEAYEQYF	TGTGCCAGCAGCGCAAGGACAGAAGCCTACGAGCAGTACTTC
NA	NA	TRBV25-1	TRBJ1-2	CASSESRGLTF	TGTGCCAGCAGTGAATCTAGGGGGTTGACCTTC
NA	TRBD2	TRBV5-4	TRBJ2-7	CASSLGLAGGTSYEQYF	TGTGCCAGCAGCTTGGGACTAGCGGGAGGAACGTCCTACGAGCAGTACTTC